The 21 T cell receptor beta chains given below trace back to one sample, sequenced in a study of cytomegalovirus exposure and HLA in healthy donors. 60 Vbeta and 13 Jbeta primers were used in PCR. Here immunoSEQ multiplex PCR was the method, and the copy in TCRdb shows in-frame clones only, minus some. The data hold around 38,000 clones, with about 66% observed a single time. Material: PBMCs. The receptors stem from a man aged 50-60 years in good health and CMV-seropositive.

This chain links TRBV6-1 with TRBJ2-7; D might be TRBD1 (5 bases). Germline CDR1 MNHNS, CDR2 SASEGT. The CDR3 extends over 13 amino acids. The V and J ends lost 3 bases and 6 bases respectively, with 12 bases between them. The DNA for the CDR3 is TGTGCCAGCAGTGACAGGGCCCCCGCCGAGCAGTACTTC. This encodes CASSDRAPAEQYF.

The CDR3 loop is CTSSLRLAGGPTDTQYF. CDR3 DNA sequence: TGCACCAGCAGCCTCCGACTAGCGGGGGGGCCCACAGATACGCAGTATTTT. The chain links TRBV1 to TRBJ2-3; TRBD2 is taken as the D call from the table, unchecked against the DNA. TRBV1 is shown as a pseudogene. The CDR3 extends over 17 amino acids.

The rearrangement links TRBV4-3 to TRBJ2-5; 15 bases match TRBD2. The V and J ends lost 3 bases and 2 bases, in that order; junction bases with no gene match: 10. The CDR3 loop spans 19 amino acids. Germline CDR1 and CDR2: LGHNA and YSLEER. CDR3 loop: CASSQGPGTSGGTQETQYF. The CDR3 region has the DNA TGCGCCAGCAGCCAGGGACCCGGGACTAGCGGGGGGACTCAAGAGACCCAGTACTTC.

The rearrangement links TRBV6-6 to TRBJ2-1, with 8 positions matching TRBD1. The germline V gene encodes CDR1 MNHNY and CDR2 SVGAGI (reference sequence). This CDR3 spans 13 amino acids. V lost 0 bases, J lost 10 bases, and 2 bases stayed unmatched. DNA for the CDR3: TGTGCCAGCAGTTACTCGACAGGGGTAGAGCAGTTCTTC. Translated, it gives CASSYSTGVEQFF.

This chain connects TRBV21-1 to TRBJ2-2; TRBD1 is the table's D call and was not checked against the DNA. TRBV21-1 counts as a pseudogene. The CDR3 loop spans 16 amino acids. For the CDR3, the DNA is TGTGCCAGCAGCAAAGAGGACAGGGGGCGCACCGGGGAGCTGTTTTTT. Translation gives CASSKEDRGRTGELFF.

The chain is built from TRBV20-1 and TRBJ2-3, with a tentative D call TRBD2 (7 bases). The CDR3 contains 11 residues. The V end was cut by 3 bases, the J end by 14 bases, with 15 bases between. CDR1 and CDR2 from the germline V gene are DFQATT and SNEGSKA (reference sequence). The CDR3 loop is CSASLAGAPYF. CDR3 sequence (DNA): TGCAGTGCTAGCCTCGCGGGGGCACCGTATTTT.

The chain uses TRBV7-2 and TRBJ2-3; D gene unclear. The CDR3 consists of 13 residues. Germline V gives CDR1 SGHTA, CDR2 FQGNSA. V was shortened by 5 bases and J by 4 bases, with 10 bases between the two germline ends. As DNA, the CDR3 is TGTGCCAGCAGCCTCTCTCCGGCAGATACGCAGTATTTT. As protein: CASSLSPADTQYF. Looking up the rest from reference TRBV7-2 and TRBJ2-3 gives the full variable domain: GAGVSQSPSNKVTEKGKDVELRCDPISGHTALYWYRQSLGQGLEFLIYFQGNSAPDKSGLPSDRFSAERTGGSVSTLTIQRTQQEDSAVYLCASSLSPADTQYFGPGTRLTVL.

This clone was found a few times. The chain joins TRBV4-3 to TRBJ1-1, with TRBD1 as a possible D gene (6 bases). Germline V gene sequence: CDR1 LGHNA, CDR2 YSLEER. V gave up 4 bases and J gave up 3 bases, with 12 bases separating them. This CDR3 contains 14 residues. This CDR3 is CASSRTEGDTEAFF. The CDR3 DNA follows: TGCGCCAGCAGCCGGACCGAGGGGGACACTGAAGCTTTCTTT.

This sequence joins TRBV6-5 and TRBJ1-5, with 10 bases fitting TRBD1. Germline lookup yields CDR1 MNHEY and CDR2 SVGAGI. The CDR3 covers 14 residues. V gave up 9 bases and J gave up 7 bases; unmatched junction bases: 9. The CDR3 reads CASNRQGAGQPQHF. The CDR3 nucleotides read TGTGCCAGTAATAGACAGGGGGCAGGCCAGCCCCAGCATTTT.

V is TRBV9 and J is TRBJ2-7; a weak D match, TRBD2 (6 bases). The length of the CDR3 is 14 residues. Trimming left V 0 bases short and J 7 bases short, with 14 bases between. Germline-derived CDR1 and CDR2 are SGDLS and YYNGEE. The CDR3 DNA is TGTGCCAGCAGCGTAGGAGGAGGGGCTGGGGAGCAGTACTTC. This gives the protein CASSVGGGAGEQYF.

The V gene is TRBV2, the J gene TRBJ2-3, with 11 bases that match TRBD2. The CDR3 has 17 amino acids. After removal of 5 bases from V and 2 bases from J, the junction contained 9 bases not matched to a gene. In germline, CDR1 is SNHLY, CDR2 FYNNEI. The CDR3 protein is CASSPRFSGGATDTQYF. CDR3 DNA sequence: TGTGCCAGCAGTCCCCGGTTTAGCGGGGGGGCCACAGATACGCAGTATTTT.

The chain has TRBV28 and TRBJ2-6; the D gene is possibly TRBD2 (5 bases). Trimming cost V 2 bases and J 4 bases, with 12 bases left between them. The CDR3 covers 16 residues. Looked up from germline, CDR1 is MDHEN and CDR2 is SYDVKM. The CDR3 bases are TGTGCCAGCAGTTTACTCGAAGCGGCGGGGGCCAACGTCCTGACTTTC. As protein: CASSLLEAAGANVLTF. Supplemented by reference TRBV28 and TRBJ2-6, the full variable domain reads DVKVTQSSRYLVKRTGEKVFLECVQDMDHENMFWYRQDPGLGLRLIYFSYDVKMKEKGDIPEGYSVSREKKERFSLILESASTNQTSMYLCASSLLEAAGANVLTFGAGSRLTVL.

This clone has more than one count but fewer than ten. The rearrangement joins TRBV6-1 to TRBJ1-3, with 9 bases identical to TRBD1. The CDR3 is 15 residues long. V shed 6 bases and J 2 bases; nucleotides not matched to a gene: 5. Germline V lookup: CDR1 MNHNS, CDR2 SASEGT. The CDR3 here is CASSPGQGTGNTIYF. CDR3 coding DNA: TGTGCCAGCAGCCCTGGACAGGGGACTGGAAACACCATATATTTT.

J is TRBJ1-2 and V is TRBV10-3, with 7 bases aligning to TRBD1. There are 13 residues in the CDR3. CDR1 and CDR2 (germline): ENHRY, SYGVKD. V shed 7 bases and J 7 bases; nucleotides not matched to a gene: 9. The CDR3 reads CAITHEGGSGYTF. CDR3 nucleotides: TGTGCCATCACCCACGAAGGGGGCTCTGGCTACACCTTC.

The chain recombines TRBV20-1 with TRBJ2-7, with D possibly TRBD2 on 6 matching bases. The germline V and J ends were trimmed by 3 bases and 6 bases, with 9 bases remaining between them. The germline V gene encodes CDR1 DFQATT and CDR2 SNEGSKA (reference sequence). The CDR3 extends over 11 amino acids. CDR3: CSASLASEQYF. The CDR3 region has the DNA TGCAGTGCTAGCCTAGCGAGCGAGCAGTACTTC.

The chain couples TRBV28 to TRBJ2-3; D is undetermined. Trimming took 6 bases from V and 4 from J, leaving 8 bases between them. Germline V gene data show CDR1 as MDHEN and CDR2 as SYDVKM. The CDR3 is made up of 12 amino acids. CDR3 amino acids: CASRGLADTQYF. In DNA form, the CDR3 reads TGTGCCAGCAGGGGCCTCGCAGATACGCAGTATTTT. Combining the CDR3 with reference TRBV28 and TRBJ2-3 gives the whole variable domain DVKVTQSSRYLVKRTGEKVFLECVQDMDHENMFWYRQDPGLGLRLIYFSYDVKMKEKGDIPEGYSVSREKKERFSLILESASTNQTSMYLCASRGLADTQYFGPGTRLTVL.

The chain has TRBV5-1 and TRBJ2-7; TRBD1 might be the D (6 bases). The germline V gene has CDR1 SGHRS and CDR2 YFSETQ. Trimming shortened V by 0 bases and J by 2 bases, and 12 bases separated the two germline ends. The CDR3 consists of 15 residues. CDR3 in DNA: TGCGCCAGCAGCTTGGCCGGGACACTTACCTACGAGCAGTACTTC. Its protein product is CASSLAGTLTYEQYF. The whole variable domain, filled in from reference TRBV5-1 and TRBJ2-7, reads KAGVTQTPRYLIKTRGQQVTLSCSPISGHRSVSWYQQTPGQGLQFLFEYFSETQRNKGNFPGRFSGRQFSNSRSEMNVSTLELGDSALYLCASSLAGTLTYEQYFGPGTRLTVT.

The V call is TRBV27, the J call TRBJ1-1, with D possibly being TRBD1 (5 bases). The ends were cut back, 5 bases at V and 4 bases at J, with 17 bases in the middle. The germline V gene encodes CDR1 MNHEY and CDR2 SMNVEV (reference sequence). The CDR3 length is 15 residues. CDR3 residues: CASSLTGRVRTEAFF. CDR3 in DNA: TGTGCCAGCAGTCTCACAGGCAGGGTTCGCACTGAAGCTTTCTTT.

CDR3 DNA sequence: TGTGCCAGCAGCTTCGACAGACAGAACACTGAAGCTTTCTTT. Protein sequence: CASSFDRQNTEAFF. V is TRBV7-2 and J is TRBJ1-1; TRBD1 is a possible D gene (5 bases). There are 14 residues in the CDR3. Germline loops: CDR1 SGHTA, CDR2 FQGNSA. V gave up 3 bases and J gave up 1 base, with 9 bases separating them.

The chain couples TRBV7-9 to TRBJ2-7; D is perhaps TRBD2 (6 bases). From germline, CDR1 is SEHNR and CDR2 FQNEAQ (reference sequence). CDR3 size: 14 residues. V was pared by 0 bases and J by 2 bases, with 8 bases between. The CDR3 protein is CASSLAGGAYEQYF. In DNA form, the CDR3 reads TGTGCCAGCAGCTTAGCTGGCGGGGCCTACGAGCAGTACTTC.

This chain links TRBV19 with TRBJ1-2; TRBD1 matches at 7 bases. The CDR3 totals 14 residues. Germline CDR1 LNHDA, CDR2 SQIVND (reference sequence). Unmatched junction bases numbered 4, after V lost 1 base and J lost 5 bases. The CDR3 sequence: CASSIGDRDYGYTF. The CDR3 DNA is TGTGCCAGTAGTATAGGAGACAGGGATTATGGCTACACCTTC.